A selection of T cell receptor beta chains follows, all from one sample in a study of T cell repertoires in cytomegalovirus infection. TCRdb re-analysed the reads in MiXCR, keeping a single row per CDR3 protein. This table has fewer than 550,000 distinct CDR3 sequences, roughly 29% appearing once. Sequencing used PBMCs. The receptor source for this set is a human donor in good health (CMV status not recorded). Some clones in this sample may be carry-over from other donors' samples. Each CDR3 is given with its conserved first and last residue. D genes are given only for firm matches.

d_call j_call v_call cdr3_aa
TRBD2 TRBJ2-3 TRBV29-1 CSAGTSGGPSTDTQYF
NA TRBJ2-2 TRBV10-2 CASSPGVAGSIGELFF
NA TRBJ1-5 TRBV28 CASSFYGLGDQPQHF
NA TRBJ1-5 TRBV11-2 CASSPSRAEPQHF
NA TRBJ1-2 TRBV6-1 CASSPLPGAGYTF
NA TRBJ2-3 TRBV11-1 CASSRYRSTDTQYF
TRBD1 TRBJ1-1 TRBV5-5 CASTVGDRLNTEAFF
TRBD1 TRBJ2-1 TRBV2 CASSGPLAGGYNEQFF
NA TRBJ2-5 TRBV24-1 CATSDGGLARETQYF
NA TRBJ2-1 TRBV7-6 CASSPPQGSGGSYNEQFF
NA TRBJ2-3 TRBV29-1 CSVEARRGTSTDTQYF
NA TRBJ1-1 TRBV7-9 CASSLLSPNTEAFF